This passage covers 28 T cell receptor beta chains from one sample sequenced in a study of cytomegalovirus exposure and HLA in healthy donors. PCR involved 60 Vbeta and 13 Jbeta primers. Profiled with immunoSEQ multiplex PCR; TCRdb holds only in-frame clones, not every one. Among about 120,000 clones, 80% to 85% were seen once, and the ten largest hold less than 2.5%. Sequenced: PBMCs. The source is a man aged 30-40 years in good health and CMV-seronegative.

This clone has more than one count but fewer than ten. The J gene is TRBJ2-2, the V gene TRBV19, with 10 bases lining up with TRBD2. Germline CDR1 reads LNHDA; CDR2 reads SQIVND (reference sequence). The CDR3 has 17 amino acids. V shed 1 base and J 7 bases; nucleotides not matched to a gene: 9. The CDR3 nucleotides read TGTGCCAGTAGTATAGGTCCAGCGGGGGGGCCTGGCGGGGAGCTGTTTTTT. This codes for CASSIGPAGGPGGELFF.

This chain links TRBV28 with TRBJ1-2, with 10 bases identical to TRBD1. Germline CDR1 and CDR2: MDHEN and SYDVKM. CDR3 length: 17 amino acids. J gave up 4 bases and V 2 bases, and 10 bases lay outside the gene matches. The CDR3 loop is CASSLPGTGALGYGYTF. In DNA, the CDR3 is TGTGCCAGCAGTTTACCCGGGACAGGGGCGTTGGGCTATGGCTACACCTTC.

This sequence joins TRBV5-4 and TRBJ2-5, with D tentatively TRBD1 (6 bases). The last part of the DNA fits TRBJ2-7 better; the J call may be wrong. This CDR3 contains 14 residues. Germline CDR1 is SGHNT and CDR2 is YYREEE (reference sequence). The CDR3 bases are TGTGCCAGCAGCCACAGCACAGGGTTCTACGAGCAGTACTTC. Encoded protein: CASSHSTGFYEQYF.

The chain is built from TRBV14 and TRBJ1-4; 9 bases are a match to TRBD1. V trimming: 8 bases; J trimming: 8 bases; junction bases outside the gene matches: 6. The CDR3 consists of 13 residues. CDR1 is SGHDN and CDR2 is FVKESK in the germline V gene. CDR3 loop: CASFWTGAEKLFF. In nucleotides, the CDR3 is TGTGCCAGCTTTTGGACAGGGGCCGAAAAACTGTTTTTT.

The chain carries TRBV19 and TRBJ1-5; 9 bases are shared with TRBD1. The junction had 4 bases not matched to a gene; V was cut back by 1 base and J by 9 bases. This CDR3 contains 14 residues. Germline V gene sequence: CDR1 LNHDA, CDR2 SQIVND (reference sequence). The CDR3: CASSIGGTGWPQHF. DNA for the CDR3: TGTGCCAGTAGTATAGGTGGGACAGGGTGGCCCCAGCATTTT.

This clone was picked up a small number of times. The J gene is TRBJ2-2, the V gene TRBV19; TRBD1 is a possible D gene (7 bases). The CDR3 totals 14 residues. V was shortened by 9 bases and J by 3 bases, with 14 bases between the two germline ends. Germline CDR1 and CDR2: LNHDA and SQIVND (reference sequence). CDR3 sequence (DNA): TGTGCCAGCAGGGGGGACAGACACACCGGGGAGCTGTTTTTT. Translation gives CASRGDRHTGELFF.

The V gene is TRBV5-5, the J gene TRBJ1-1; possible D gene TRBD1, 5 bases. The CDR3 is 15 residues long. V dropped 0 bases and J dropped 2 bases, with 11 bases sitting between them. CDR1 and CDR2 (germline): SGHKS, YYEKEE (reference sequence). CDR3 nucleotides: TGTGCCAGCAGCTTGGGGGCAGGGTCCAACACTGAAGCTTTCTTT. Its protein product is CASSLGAGSNTEAFF.

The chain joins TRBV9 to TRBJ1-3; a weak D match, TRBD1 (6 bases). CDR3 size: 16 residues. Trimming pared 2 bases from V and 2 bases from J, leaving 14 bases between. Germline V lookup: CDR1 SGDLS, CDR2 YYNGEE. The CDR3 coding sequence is TGTGCCAGCAGCGTCCTGGGGGGGCCCACTGGAAACACCATATATTTT. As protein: CASSVLGGPTGNTIYF.

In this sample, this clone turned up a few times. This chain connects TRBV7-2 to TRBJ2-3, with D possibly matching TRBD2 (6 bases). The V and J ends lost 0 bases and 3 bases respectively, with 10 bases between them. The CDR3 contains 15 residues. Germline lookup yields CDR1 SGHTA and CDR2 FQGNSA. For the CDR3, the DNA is TGTGCCAGCAGCTTAGCGGGACTCCTGACAGATACGCAGTATTTT. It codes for CASSLAGLLTDTQYF.

CDR3 in amino acids: CASSYPEAPRREQYF. DNA for the CDR3: TGTGCCAGCAGTTACCCCGAAGCCCCCCGTCGGGAGCAGTACTTC. The rearrangement uses TRBV6-6 and TRBJ2-7; the D is unclear. The length of the CDR3 is 15 residues. The V and J ends lost 2 bases and 7 bases respectively, with 18 bases between them. CDR1 MNHNY and CDR2 SVGAGI come from the germline V gene (reference sequence).

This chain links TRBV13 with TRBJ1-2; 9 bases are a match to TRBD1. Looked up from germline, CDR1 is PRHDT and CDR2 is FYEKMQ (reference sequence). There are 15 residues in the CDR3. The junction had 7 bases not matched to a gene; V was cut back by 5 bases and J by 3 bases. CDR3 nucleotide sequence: TGTGCCAGCAGCGCTAGGGACAGGGAGTACTATGGCTACACCTTC. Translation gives CASSARDREYYGYTF. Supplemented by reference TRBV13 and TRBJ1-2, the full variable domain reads AAGVIQSPRHLIKEKRETATLKCYPIPRHDTVYWYQQGPGQDPQFLISFYEKMQSDKGSIPDRFSAQQFSDYHSELNMSSLELGDSALYFCASSARDREYYGYTFGSGTRLTVV.

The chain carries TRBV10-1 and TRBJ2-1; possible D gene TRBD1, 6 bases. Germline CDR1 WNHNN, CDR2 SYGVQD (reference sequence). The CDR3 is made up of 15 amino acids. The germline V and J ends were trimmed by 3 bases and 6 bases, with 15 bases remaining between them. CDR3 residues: CASSDLGARSNEQFF. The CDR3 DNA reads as TGCGCCAGCAGTGATCTGGGGGCGAGGAGCAATGAGCAGTTCTTC.

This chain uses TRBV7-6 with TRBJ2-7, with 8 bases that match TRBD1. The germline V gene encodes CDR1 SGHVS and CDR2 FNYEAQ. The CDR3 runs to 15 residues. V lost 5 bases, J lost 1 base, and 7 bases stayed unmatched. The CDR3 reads CASSANRGASYEQYF. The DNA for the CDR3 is TGTGCCAGCAGCGCGAACAGGGGGGCATCCTACGAGCAGTACTTC. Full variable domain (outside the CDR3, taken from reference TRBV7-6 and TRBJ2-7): GAGVSQSPRYKVTKRGQDVALRCDPISGHVSLYWYRQALGQGPEFLTYFNYEAQQDKSGLPNDRFSAERPEGSISTLTIQRTEQRDSAMYRCASSANRGASYEQYFGPGTRLTVT.

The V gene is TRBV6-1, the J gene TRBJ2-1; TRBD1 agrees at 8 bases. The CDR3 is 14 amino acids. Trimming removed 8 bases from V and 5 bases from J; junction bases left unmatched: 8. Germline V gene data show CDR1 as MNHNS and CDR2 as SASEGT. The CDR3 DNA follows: TGTGCCAGCGGGGTGGACAGGGCAGACAATGAGCAGTTCTTC. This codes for CASGVDRADNEQFF.

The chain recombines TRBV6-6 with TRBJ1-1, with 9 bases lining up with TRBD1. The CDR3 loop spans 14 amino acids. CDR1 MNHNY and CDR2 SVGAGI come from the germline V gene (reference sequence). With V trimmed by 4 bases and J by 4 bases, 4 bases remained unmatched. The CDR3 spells CASSSGQGSTEAFF. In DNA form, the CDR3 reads TGTGCCAGCAGTTCCGGACAGGGGAGCACTGAAGCTTTCTTT.

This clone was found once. CDR3 sequence: CASRPAGQRETQYF. The CDR3 DNA sequence: TGTGCCAGCCGACCCGCGGGACAGAGGGAGACCCAGTACTTC. This sequence joins TRBV7-9 and TRBJ2-5; D is perhaps TRBD1 (7 bases). The CDR3 sequence is 14 residues long. Trimming took off 8 bases at V and 5 bases at J, with 18 bases between the two ends. Germline V gives CDR1 SEHNR, CDR2 FQNEAQ (reference sequence).

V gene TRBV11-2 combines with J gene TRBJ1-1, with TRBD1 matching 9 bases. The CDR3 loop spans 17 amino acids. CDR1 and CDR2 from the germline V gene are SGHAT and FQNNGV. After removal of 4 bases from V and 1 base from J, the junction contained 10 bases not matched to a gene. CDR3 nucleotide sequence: TGTGCCAGCAGCTCTTCAGACAGGGGGTCCCCGAACACTGAAGCTTTCTTT. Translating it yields CASSSSDRGSPNTEAFF.

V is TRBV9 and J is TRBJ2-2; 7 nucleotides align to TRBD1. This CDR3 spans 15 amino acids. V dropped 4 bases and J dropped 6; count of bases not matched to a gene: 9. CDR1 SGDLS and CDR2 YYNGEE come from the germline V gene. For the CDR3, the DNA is TGTGCCAGCAGCCCTCTAACAGGGGCCCCCGGGGAGCTGTTTTTT. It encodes CASSPLTGAPGELFF.

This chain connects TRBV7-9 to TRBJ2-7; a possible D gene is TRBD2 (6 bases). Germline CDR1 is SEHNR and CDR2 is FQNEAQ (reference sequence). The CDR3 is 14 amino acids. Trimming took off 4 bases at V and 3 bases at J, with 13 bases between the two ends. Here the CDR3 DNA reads TGTGCCAGCAGCTCGGCGTGGGGGGTCTACGAGCAGTACTTC. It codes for CASSSAWGVYEQYF.

CDR3 region: CASSESGSSYEQYF. As DNA, the CDR3 is TGTGCCAGCAGCGAGAGCGGGAGCTCCTACGAGCAGTACTTC. The rearrangement joins TRBV9 to TRBJ2-7; 8 positions match TRBD2. CDR1 is SGDLS and CDR2 is YYNGEE in the germline V gene. V was clipped by 3 bases and J by 0 bases; unmatched bases: 2. This CDR3 has 14 amino acids.

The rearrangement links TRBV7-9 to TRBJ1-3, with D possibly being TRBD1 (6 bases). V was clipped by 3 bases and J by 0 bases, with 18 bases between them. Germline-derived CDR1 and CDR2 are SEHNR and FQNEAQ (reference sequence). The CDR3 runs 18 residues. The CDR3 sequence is CASSLGGDKLRSGNTIYF. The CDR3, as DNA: TGTGCCAGCAGCTTGGGGGGGGACAAACTCCGCTCTGGAAACACCATATATTTT. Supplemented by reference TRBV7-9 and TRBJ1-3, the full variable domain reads DTGVSQNPRHKITKRGQNVTFRCDPISEHNRLYWYRQTLGQGPEFLTYFQNEAQLEKSRLLSDRFSAERPKGSFSTLEIQRTEQGDSAMYLCASSLGGDKLRSGNTIYFGEGSWLTVV.

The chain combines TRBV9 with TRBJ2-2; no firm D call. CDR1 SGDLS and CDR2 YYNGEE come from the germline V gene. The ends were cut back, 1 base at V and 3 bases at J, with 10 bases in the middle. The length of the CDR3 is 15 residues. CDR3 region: CASSVSSQYTGELFF. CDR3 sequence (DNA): TGTGCCAGCAGCGTAAGTTCACAGTACACCGGGGAGCTGTTTTTT.

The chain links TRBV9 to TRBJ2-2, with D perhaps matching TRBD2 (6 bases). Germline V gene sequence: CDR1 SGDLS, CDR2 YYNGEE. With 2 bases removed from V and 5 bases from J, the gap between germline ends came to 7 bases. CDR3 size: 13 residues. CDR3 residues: CASSVAGTGELFF. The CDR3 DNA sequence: TGTGCCAGCAGCGTTGCGGGGACCGGGGAGCTGTTTTTT. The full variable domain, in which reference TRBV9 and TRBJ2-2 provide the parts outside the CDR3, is DSGVTQTPKHLITATGQRVTLRCSPRSGDLSVYWYQQSLDQGLQFLIQYYNGEERAKGNILERFSAQQFPDLHSELNLSSLELGDSALYFCASSVAGTGELFFGEGSRLTVL.

The CDR3 spells CASSLAVGAGGWNEQFF. Written as DNA, the CDR3 is TGTGCCAGCAGCTTGGCCGTCGGAGCGGGGGGTTGGAATGAGCAGTTCTTC. V gene TRBV5-6 combines with J gene TRBJ2-1; TRBD2 matches 9 bases. Per germline, CDR1 SGHDT and CDR2 YYEEEE. This CDR3 is built from 17 residues. The V gene end was trimmed by 0 bases and the J gene end by 7 bases; junction bases not matched to a gene: 11.

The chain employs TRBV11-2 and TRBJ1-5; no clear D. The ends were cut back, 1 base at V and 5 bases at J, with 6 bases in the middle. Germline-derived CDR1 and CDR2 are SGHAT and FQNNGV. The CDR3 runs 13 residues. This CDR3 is CASSLGNDQPQHF. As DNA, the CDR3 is TGTGCCAGCAGCTTAGGTAATGATCAGCCCCAGCATTTT.

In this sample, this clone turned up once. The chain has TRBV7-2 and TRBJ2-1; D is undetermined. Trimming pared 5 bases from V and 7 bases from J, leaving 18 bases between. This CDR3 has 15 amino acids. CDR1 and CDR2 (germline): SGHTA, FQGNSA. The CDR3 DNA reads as TGTGCCAGCAGCCCACAGTACTCTTTGTGGAATGAGCAGTTCTTC. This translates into CASSPQYSLWNEQFF.

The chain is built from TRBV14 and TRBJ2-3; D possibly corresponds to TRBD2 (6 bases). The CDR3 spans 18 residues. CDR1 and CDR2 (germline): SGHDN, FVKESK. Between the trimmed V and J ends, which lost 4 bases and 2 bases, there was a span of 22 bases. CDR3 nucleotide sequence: TGTGCCAGCAGCCGCGATTCAAAAGGCGGGGTACTCACAGATACGCAGTATTTT. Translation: CASSRDSKGGVLTDTQYF. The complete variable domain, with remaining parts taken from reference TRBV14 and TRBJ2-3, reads EAGVTQFPSHSVIEKGQTVTLRCDPISGHDNLYWYRRVMGKEIKFLLHFVKESKQDESGMPNNRFLAERTGGTYSTLKVQPAELEDSGVYFCASSRDSKGGVLTDTQYFGPGTRLTVL.

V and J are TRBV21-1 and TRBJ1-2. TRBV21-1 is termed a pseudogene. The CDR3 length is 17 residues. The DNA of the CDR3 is TGTGCCAGCACCAATAGCGTCAGCCCCACTGTGAACGGAGGCTACACCTTC. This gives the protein CASTNSVSPTVNGGYTF.